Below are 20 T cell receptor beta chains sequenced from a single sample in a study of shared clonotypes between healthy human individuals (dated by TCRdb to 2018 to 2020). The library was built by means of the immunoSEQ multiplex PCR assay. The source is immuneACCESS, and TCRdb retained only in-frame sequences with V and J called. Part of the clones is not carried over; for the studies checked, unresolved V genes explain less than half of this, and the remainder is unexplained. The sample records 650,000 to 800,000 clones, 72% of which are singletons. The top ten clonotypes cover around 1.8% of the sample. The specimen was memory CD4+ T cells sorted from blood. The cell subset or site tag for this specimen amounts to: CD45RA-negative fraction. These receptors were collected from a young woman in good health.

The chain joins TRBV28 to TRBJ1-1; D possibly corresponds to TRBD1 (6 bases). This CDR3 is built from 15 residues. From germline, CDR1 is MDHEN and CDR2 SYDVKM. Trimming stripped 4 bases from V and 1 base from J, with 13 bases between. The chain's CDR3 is CASSWGAGGNTEAFF. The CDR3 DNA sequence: TGTGCCAGCAGTTGGGGGGCAGGTGGGAACACTGAAGCTTTCTTT.

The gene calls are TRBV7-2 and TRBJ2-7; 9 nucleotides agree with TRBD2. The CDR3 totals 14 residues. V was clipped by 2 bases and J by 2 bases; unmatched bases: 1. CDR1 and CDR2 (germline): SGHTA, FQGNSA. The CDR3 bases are TGTGCCAGCAGCTTACTAGCGGGACCCTACGAGCAGTACTTC. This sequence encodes CASSLLAGPYEQYF.

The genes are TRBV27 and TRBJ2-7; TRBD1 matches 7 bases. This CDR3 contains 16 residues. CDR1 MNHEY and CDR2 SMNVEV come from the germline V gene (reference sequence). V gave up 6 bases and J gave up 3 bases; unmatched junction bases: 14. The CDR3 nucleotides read TGTGCCAGCAGCTCTACGAGACAGGGAGACCTCTACGAGCAGTACTTC. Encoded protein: CASSSTRQGDLYEQYF.

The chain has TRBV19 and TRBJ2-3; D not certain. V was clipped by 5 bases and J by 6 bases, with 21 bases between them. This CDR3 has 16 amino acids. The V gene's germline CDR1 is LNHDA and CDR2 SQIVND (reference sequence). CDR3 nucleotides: TGTGCCAGTAGTCCCATTTCTACCCTTCTCTCGGATACGCAGTATTTT. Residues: CASSPISTLLSDTQYF.

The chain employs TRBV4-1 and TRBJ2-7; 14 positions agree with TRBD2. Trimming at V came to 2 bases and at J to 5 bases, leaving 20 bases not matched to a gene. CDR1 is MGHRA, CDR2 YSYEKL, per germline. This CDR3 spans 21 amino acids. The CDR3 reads CASSQYGDPGLAGAERHEQYF. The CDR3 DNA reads TGCGCCAGCAGCCAATATGGGGACCCGGGACTAGCGGGAGCAGAGCGCCACGAGCAGTACTTC.

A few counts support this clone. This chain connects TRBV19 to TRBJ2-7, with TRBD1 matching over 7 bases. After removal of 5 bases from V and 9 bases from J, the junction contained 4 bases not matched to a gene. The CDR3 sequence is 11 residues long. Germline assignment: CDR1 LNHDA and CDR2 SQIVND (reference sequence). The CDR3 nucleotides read TGTGCCAGTAGTCAACGGGACAGGCAGTACTTC. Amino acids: CASSQRDRQYF.

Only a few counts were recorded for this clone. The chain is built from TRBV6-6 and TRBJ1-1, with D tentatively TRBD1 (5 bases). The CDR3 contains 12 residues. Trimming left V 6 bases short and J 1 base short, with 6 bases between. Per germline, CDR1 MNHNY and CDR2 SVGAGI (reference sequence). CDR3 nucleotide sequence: TGTGCCAGCAGCGACAGGAACACTGAAGCTTTCTTT. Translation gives CASSDRNTEAFF.

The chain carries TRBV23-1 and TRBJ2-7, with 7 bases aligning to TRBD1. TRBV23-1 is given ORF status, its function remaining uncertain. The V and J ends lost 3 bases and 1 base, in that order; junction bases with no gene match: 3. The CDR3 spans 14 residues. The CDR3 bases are TGCGCCAGCAGTCACCGGGGACAGTCCTACGAGCAGTACTTC. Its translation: CASSHRGQSYEQYF.

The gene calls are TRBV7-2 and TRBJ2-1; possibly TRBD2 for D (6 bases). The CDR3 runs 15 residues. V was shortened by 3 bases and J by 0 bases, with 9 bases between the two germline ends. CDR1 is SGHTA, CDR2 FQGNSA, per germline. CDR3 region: CASSFLAFSYNEQFF. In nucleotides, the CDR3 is TGTGCCAGCAGCTTCCTAGCGTTCTCCTACAATGAGCAGTTCTTC.

CDR3 amino acids: CASSNRDYTREQYF. The CDR3 region has the DNA TGTGCCAGCAGCAACCGGGACTATACGCGAGAGCAGTACTTC. The chain links TRBV5-8 to TRBJ2-7, with 7 bases fitting TRBD2. The CDR3 has 14 amino acids. Germline trimming cut 4 bases from V and 7 bases from J; bases unmatched to any gene: 11. Germline V gives CDR1 SGHTS, CDR2 YDEGEE.

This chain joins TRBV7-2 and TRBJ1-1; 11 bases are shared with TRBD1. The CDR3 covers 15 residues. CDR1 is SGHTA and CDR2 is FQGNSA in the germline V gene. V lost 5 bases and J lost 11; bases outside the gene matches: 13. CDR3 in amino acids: CASSHWAGQGVLAFF. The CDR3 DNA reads TGTGCCAGCAGCCACTGGGCGGGACAGGGGGTGTTGGCTTTCTTT.

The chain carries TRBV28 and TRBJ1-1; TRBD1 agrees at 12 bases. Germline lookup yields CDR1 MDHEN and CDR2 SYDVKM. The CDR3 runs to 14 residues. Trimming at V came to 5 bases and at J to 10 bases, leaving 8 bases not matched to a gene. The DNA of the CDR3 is TGTGCCAGCAGTACACCGGGACAGGGGGCGCGAGCTTTCTTT. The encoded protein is CASSTPGQGARAFF. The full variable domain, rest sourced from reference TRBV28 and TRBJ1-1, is DVKVTQSSRYLVKRTGEKVFLECVQDMDHENMFWYRQDPGLGLRLIYFSYDVKMKEKGDIPEGYSVSREKKERFSLILESASTNQTSMYLCASSTPGQGARAFFGQGTRLTVV.

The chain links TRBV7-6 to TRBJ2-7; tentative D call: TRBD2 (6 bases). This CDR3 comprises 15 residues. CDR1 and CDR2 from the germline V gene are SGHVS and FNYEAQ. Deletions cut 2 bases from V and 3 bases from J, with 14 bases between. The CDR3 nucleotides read TGTGCCAGCAGCTTATCCGCGGGACGCCACTACGAGCAGTACTTC. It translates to CASSLSAGRHYEQYF.

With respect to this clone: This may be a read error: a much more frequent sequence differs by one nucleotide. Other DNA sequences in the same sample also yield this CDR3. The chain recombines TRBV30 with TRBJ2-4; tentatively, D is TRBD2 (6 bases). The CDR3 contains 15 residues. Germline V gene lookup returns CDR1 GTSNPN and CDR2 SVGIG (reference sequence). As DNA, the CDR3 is TGTGCCTGGATGAAGGAAGAACTAGCCAAAAACATTCAGTATTTC. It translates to CAWMKEELAKNIQYF.

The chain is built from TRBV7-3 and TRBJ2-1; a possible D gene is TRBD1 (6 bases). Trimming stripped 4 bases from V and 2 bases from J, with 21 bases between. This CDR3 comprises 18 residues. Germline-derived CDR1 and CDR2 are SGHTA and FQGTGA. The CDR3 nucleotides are TGTGCCAGCAGCTCCCAACCAACAGGGCTAGCCACCTACAATGAGCAGTTCTTC. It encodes CASSSQPTGLATYNEQFF.

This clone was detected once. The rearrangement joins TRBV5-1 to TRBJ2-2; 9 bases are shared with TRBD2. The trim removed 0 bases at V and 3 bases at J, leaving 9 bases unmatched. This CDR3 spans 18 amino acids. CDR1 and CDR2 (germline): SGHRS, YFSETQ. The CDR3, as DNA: TGCGCCAGCAGCTTGGGGTCTAGCGGGACCCCTTACACCGGGGAGCTGTTTTTT. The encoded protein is CASSLGSSGTPYTGELFF.

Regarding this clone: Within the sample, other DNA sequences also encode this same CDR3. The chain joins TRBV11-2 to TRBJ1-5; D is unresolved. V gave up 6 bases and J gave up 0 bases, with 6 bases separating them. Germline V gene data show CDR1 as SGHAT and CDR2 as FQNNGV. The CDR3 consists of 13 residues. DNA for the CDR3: TGTGCCAGCAGTTTATATAGCAATCAGCCCCAGCATTTT. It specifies CASSLYSNQPQHF.

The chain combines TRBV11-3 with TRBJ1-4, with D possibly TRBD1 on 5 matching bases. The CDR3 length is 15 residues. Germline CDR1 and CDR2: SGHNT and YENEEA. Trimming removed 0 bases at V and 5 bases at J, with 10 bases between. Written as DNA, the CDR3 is TGTGCCAGCAGCTTAGACCAGGGTGGAAATGAAAAACTGTTTTTT. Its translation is CASSLDQGGNEKLFF.

CDR3 region: CASSLAGGTNTEAFF. In DNA form, the CDR3 reads TGCGCCAGCAGCTTGGCCGGGGGTACGAACACTGAAGCTTTCTTT. V usage is TRBV5-1 and J usage is TRBJ1-1; TRBD1 might be the D (5 bases). The CDR3 has 15 residues. V was pared by 0 bases and J by 1 base, with 10 bases between. Germline CDR1 reads SGHRS; CDR2 reads YFSETQ.

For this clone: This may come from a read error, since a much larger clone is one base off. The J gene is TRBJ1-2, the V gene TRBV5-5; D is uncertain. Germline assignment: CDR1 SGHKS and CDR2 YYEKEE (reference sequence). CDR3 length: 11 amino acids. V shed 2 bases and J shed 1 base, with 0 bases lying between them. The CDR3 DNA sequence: TGTGCCAGCAGCTTTAACTATGGCTACACCTTC. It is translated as CASSFNYGYTF.